This TCR beta chain was captured in a study of technical replicates of blood from a handful of donors (TCRdb year 2017). As regards this clone: This receptor's antigen is unknown. The record has no base qualities; no much larger clone is one base away.

Libraries were built with the immunoSEQ multiplex PCR assay. In its TCRdb copy, this immuneACCESS table keeps in-frame sequences only and misses some clones. Where compared with another copy, unresolved V genes explain less than half of these, and the others have no known cause. The sample contains approximately 81,000 clones, over 75% of them found a single time. Clones ranked in the top ten supply around 3.9% of the sample. The V and J ends are trimmed by 5 bases and 3 bases, leaving 13 bases between them. CDR1 and CDR2 (MNHEY, SMNVEV) derive from the germline V gene (reference sequence). The CDR3 runs 14 residues from the cysteine to the phenylalanine. The retained sequence is limited to the CDR3, 42 bases, with the frame set at the first base.

Specimen: PBMCs. The receptor comes from a human donor in good health. Some clones in this sample may be carry-over from other donors' samples. The chain is encoded by TRBV27 joined to TRBJ1-2; TRBD1 is a weak D gene call, 5 bases matching. The CDR3 here reads CASSRTQAYYGYTF. The nucleotides are TGTGCCAGCAGTAGGACACAGGCCTACTATGGCTACACCTTC.